These T cell receptor beta chains were read from a single sample in a study of CD8 T cells in Susac syndrome. TCRdb reanalysed the immunoSEQ multiplex PCR reads using MiXCR and keeps one entry per CDR3 protein. Among approximately 190,000 distinct CDR3 sequences listed, about 94% were seen once. The specimen was CD4+ T cells from PBMCs. Receptors were obtained from a human donor with Susac syndrome. Both conserved end residues are part of each CDR3. A D gene is named only where the DNA matches it firmly.

CDR3	D	V
CASSGPVGEQYF	-	TRBV18
CASSDNTGGDTQYF	TRBD1	TRBV18
CASSQEWDIDNEQFF	-	TRBV4-2
CASSDPAGARYNEQFF	TRBD2	TRBV2
CASSEFGQGQETQYF	TRBD1	TRBV25-1
CSVENNGRSGGHQDTQYF	-	TRBV29-1
CASSEALRAFF	-	TRBV2
CASSWSGGLSYEQYF	TRBD2	TRBV7-9
CASSTGRVNTEAFF	-	TRBV5-4
CAWSGQAADTQYF	-	TRBV30
CASSYLSPTSPSEQFF	-	TRBV6-2/TRBV6-3
CSASTPGLSEKLFF	-	TRBV20-1
CASSFVVASHNEQFF	-	TRBV12-3/TRBV12-4
CASSARDRASPLHF	TRBD1	TRBV9